The 22 T cell receptor beta chains reported below all come from one sample, sequenced in a study of cytomegalovirus exposure and HLA in healthy donors. PCR was performed using 60 Vbeta and 13 Jbeta primers. Assay: immunoSEQ multiplex PCR; the TCRdb copy retains only in-frame clones and omits some. The table includes 150,000 to 200,000 clones, around 87% detected once. The material sequenced was PBMCs. Receptors originate from a woman aged 18 to 35 in good health and CMV-seronegative.

The chain links TRBV7-9 to TRBJ1-1, with D hard to call. Germline values: CDR1 SEHNR, CDR2 FQNEAQ (reference sequence). The V gene lost 2 bases and the J gene lost 0 bases, with 7 bases spanning the gap. There are 14 residues in the CDR3. The CDR3 DNA sequence: TGTGCCAGCAGCTTAATACAGTTGAACACTGAAGCTTTCTTT. It translates to CASSLIQLNTEAFF.

The chain uses TRBV11-3 and TRBJ2-1; 7 positions agree with TRBD2. The V gene's germline CDR1 is SGHNT and CDR2 YENEEA. The V gene end was trimmed by 1 base and the J gene end by 10 bases; junction bases not matched to a gene: 13. The CDR3 covers 16 residues. The CDR3 reads CASSLGGGLPSNEQFF. The CDR3, as DNA: TGTGCCAGCAGCTTAGGGGGGGGACTACCGTCGAACGAGCAGTTCTTC. Combining the CDR3 with reference TRBV11-3 and TRBJ2-1 gives the whole variable domain EAGVVQSPRYKIIEKKQPVAFWCNPISGHNTLYWYLQNLGQGPELLIRYENEEAVDDSQLPKDRFSAERLKGVDSTLKIQPAELGDSAVYLCASSLGGGLPSNEQFFGPGTRLTVL.

This clone was found once. The gene calls are TRBV7-9 and TRBJ1-4; 7 nucleotides agree with TRBD1. The CDR3 spans 14 residues. The germline CDR1 and CDR2 sequences are SEHNR and FQNEAQ (reference sequence). V lost 6 bases to trimming and J lost 7 bases; unmatched junction nucleotides: 8. The CDR3 protein is CASSSGTDGEKLFF. The CDR3 DNA reads as TGTGCCAGCAGTTCCGGGACAGACGGTGAAAAACTGTTTTTT.

This chain links TRBV5-5 with TRBJ1-5, with 9 bases lining up with TRBD1. Germline V lookup: CDR1 SGHKS, CDR2 YYEKEE (reference sequence). This CDR3 spans 15 amino acids. Trimming removed 3 bases from V and 7 bases from J; junction bases left unmatched: 8. The DNA of the CDR3 is TGTGCCAGCAGCTCAGGAGGGACAGGGATACAGCCCCAGCATTTT. This gives the protein CASSSGGTGIQPQHF.

The gene calls are TRBV5-1 and TRBJ2-1; 11 bases match TRBD2. The CDR3 covers 17 residues. CDR1 and CDR2 from the germline V gene are SGHRS and YFSETQ. Trimming removed 0 bases from V and 9 bases from J; junction bases left unmatched: 11. The CDR3 here is CASSLAPGLAGGSEQFF. CDR3 DNA sequence: TGCGCCAGCAGCTTGGCCCCGGGTTTAGCGGGGGGGTCTGAGCAGTTCTTC.

J is TRBJ2-2 and V is TRBV7-9, with 11 bases matching TRBD2. CDR3 length: 17 residues. Germline V gene lookup returns CDR1 SEHNR and CDR2 FQNEAQ (reference sequence). The junction had 12 bases not matched to a gene; V was cut back by 2 bases and J by 10 bases. The CDR3 nucleotides read TGTGCCAGCAGCTTAAATACGGCTAGCGGGGGGAACGAGGAGCTGTTTTTT. Translation gives CASSLNTASGGNEELFF.

The V gene is TRBV5-6, the J gene TRBJ1-5, with D possibly being TRBD1 (6 bases). The CDR3 has 15 amino acids. V lost 0 bases and J lost 4, with 11 bases in between. Germline assignment: CDR1 SGHDT and CDR2 YYEEEE. DNA for the CDR3: TGTGCCAGCAGCTTGGCTGGGACACCAAATCAGCCCCAGCATTTT. Translation: CASSLAGTPNQPQHF.

J is TRBJ1-2 and V is TRBV29-1; no clear D gene. The CDR3 is made up of 12 amino acids. Germline CDR1 and CDR2: SQVTM and ANQGSEA. Trimming shortened V by 4 bases and J by 3 bases, and 9 bases separated the two germline ends. In DNA, the CDR3 is TGCAGCGTTGCTCGGGTCGACTATGGCTACACCTTC. Translated, it gives CSVARVDYGYTF.

The chain employs TRBV6-5 and TRBJ1-6; TRBD1 matches at 7 bases. Germline V gives CDR1 MNHEY, CDR2 SVGAGI. V was pared by 2 bases and J by 10 bases, with 8 bases of the junction left unmatched. CDR3 size: 15 residues. CDR3 sequence (DNA): TGTGCCAGCAGTTACGCCGACAGGGTGGGATCACCCCTCCACTTT. Translation: CASSYADRVGSPLHF.

The chain combines TRBV6-1 with TRBJ1-1, with D possibly matching TRBD1 (6 bases). CDR3 length equals 14 residues. The V gene lost 6 bases and the J gene lost 4 bases, with 15 bases spanning the gap. Germline CDR1 MNHNS, CDR2 SASEGT. The CDR3 sequence: CASRGAGMVTEAFF. The DNA of the CDR3 is TGTGCCAGCAGGGGGGCAGGGATGGTCACTGAAGCTTTCTTT.

The gene calls are TRBV19 and TRBJ1-6, with 7 nucleotides matching TRBD1. Germline lookup yields CDR1 LNHDA and CDR2 SQIVND (reference sequence). V lost 1 base, J lost 7 bases, and 7 bases stayed unmatched. The CDR3 consists of 16 residues. This chain's CDR3 is CASSIATGVTNSPLHF. CDR3 in DNA: TGTGCCAGTAGTATAGCCACAGGGGTGACCAATTCACCCCTCCACTTT.

This sequence joins TRBV7-9 and TRBJ2-3; 9 bases align to TRBD1. The length of the CDR3 is 17 residues. The trim removed 5 bases at V and 2 bases at J, leaving 11 bases unmatched. CDR1 is SEHNR and CDR2 is FQNEAQ in the germline V gene (reference sequence). The CDR3 bases are TGTGCCAGCAGCCACAAGATACAGGGGGCGAACACAGATACGCAGTATTTT. The encoded protein is CASSHKIQGANTDTQYF.

The V and J genes are TRBV7-9 and TRBJ1-1, with a tentative D call TRBD1 (6 bases). V was clipped by 1 base and J by 3 bases, with 9 bases between them. This CDR3 spans 14 amino acids. Germline V lookup: CDR1 SEHNR, CDR2 FQNEAQ (reference sequence). Here the CDR3 reads CASSLVNRDTEAFF. The CDR3 DNA reads TGTGCCAGCAGCTTAGTAAACAGGGACACTGAAGCTTTCTTT.

This sequence joins TRBV13 and TRBJ2-7; no reliable D call. This CDR3 has 15 residues. Germline V CDR1 and CDR2: PRHDT, FYEKMQ (reference sequence). Trimming pared 5 bases from V and 3 bases from J, leaving 17 bases between. This CDR3 is CASSPPRGVLYEQYF. The DNA of the CDR3 is TGTGCCAGCAGCCCACCCCGTGGAGTTCTCTACGAGCAGTACTTC.

V usage is TRBV20-1 and J usage is TRBJ2-3; D not resolved. V lost 5 bases and J lost 7, with 7 bases in between. From germline, CDR1 is DFQATT and CDR2 SNEGSKA (reference sequence). There are 10 residues in the CDR3. The CDR3 region has the DNA TGCAGTGCTGCTAAGTATACGCAGTATTTT. This gives the protein CSAAKYTQYF.

The V gene is TRBV28, the J gene TRBJ2-5, with D tentatively TRBD1 (7 bases). Germline V gene lookup returns CDR1 MDHEN and CDR2 SYDVKM. V was cut by 2 bases and J by 1 base, with 11 bases left in between. The CDR3 runs 15 residues. The CDR3 DNA is TGTGCCAGCAGTTTAGGCAGGGGGGCCCAAGAGACCCAGTACTTC. Amino acids: CASSLGRGAQETQYF.

The chain uses TRBV7-2 and TRBJ2-1; 8 bases are shared with TRBD1. The CDR3 has 17 amino acids. Germline CDR1 and CDR2: SGHTA and FQGNSA. V lost 1 base to trimming and J lost 8 bases; unmatched junction nucleotides: 13. In DNA form, the CDR3 reads TGTGCCAGCAGCTTAGGTCGTTCAGGGGGCGTCTTGGATGAGCAGTTCTTC. This sequence encodes CASSLGRSGGVLDEQFF.

The DNA of the CDR3 is TGTGCCAGCAGTAATTGGGCGAGGGCCGAAAAACTGTTTTTT. Translation gives CASSNWARAEKLFF. The chain recombines TRBV7-9 with TRBJ1-4; no definite D call. The CDR3 extends over 14 amino acids. Trimming shortened V by 6 bases and J by 8 bases, and 16 bases separated the two germline ends. From germline, CDR1 is SEHNR and CDR2 FQNEAQ (reference sequence). Complete variable domain (other parts from reference TRBV7-9 and TRBJ1-4): DTGVSQNPRHKITKRGQNVTFRCDPISEHNRLYWYRQTLGQGPEFLTYFQNEAQLEKSRLLSDRFSAERPKGSFSTLEIQRTEQGDSAMYLCASSNWARAEKLFFGSGTQLSVL.

This clone was seen a few times. The chain joins TRBV10-3 to TRBJ2-1; tentatively, D is TRBD1 (5 bases). Germline V gene sequence: CDR1 ENHRY, CDR2 SYGVKD. Trimming pared 5 bases from V and 5 bases from J, leaving 13 bases between. This CDR3 is 14 amino acids long. DNA for the CDR3: TGTGCCATCAGTTTACAGGAGATTAACAATGAGCAGTTCTTC. Its protein product is CAISLQEINNEQFF.

Points on this clone: A junction end diverges from the germline sequence, so it may reflect a read error. The V and J genes are TRBV7-7 and TRBJ2-2, with 8 bases lining up with TRBD2. CDR1 is SSHAT and CDR2 is FNYEAQ in the germline V gene (reference sequence). CDR3 size: 14 residues. CDR3 sequence: CASSRGLESGELFF. DNA for the CDR3: TGTGCTAGCAGCCGGGGACTAGAGAGCGGGGAGCTGTTTTTT.

This chain links TRBV27 with TRBJ1-1, with no clear D. The V gene lost 5 bases and the J gene lost 0 bases, with 7 bases spanning the gap. Germline values: CDR1 MNHEY, CDR2 SMNVEV (reference sequence). This CDR3 has 13 residues. This chain's CDR3 is CASSPGLNTEAFF. The CDR3 DNA reads as TGTGCCAGCAGTCCCGGTTTGAACACTGAAGCTTTCTTT.

The chain is built from TRBV7-2 and TRBJ2-3; possible D gene TRBD2, 5 bases. The CDR3 covers 15 residues. V lost 1 base to trimming and J lost 6 bases, with 14 bases between them. The germline CDR1 and CDR2 sequences are SGHTA and FQGNSA. CDR3 DNA: TGTGCCAGCAGCTTAGGGCGGGCGCAGTCGGATACGCAGTATTTT. Encoded protein: CASSLGRAQSDTQYF.